The clone carrying this T cell receptor (beta chain) has more than one count but fewer than ten. RNA, once extracted, was reverse transcribed into cDNA for use as the sequencing template. The table came from immunoSEQ multiplex PCR; TCRdb's copy has only in-frame clones and leaves some out. The table has around 300,000 clones, around three fifths seen once. Described treatment: oral pan-JAK inhibitor, 5-10 mg twice daily. The source of the sample is a study of CD8+ T cells in alopecia areata. The TCR was taken from a human donor with alopecia areata. Sequenced material: CD4+ T cells sorted from blood, taken at week 52, from a patient treated with tofacitinib.

The chain's CDR3 is CASSLAGVAVEKLFF. In DNA, the CDR3 is TGTGCCAGCAGCTTGGCCGGGGTGGCAGTGGAAAAACTGTTTTTT. This sequence joins TRBV5-4 and TRBJ1-4; D gene ambiguous. The CDR3 has 15 residues. The germline gives CDR1 SGHNT, CDR2 YYREEE (reference sequence). The V end was cut by 0 bases, the J end by 8 bases, with 14 bases between.